This T cell receptor beta chain derives from a study of PD-L1 blockade in urothelial cancer. Notes on the study in general: Patients with durable benefit had greater blood expansion of tumor-associated TCR clones 3 weeks into treatment. Pretreatment peripheral blood TCR clonality that fell below the median predicted better survival among the patients studied.

Concerning this clone: Its antigen is not identified.

Time point denoted: peripheral blood 6 weeks after treatment start. The table came from immunoSEQ multiplex PCR; TCRdb's copy has only in-frame clones and leaves some out. The sample gives tens of thousands of clones, almost 90% of which show up once; roughly 12% is in the top ten. This sequence originates from a man aged 60-69 years with urothelial cancer. The sample consisted of PBMCs, taken around atezolizumab (anti-PD-L1) treatment.

Here the CDR3 reads CASSEIGSDRGGSPLHF. For the CDR3, the DNA is TGTGCCAGCAGCGAGATAGGGTCGGACAGGGGAGGATCACCCCTCCACTTT. J is TRBJ1-6 and V is TRBV6-4; 9 bases map to TRBD1. V lost 6 bases and J lost 10; bases outside the gene matches: 16. There are 17 residues in the CDR3. Germline CDR1 is MRHNA and CDR2 is SNTAGT.